This entry concerns a single TCR beta chain. Its antigen is currently unknown. This sample's RNA came from whole unsorted tissue. These data belong to a study of tumor and adjacent non-tumor tissue in lung cancer. At the level of the study: Each sample yielded millions of productive TCRbeta reads on average.

V trimming: 0 bases; J trimming: 4 bases; junction bases outside the gene matches: 6. The CDR3 consists of 17 residues. Germline CDR1 reads MNHEY; CDR2 reads SVGAGI. Three rounds of nested PCR, following a modified ARM-PCR protocol, produced the TCRbeta library. TCRdb independently ran MiXCR on the multiplex PCR reads; one entry per CDR3 protein. The sample records more than 85,000 distinct CDR3 sequences, over 75% being singletons. Study-wide points: Top 100 clones took a larger repertoire share in normal lung. TCR diversity was significantly greater in tumor than normal lung tissue. Tumor TCR diversity, when higher, was linked to shorter survival.

The source material was lung tumor tissue. The V gene is TRBV6-5, the J gene TRBJ2-2, with 9 bases that match TRBD2. This receptor was identified in a man aged 70 or older with non-small cell lung cancer. CDR3 sequence: CASSYSLAGDITGELFF. CDR3 nucleotide sequence: TGTGCCAGCAGTTACTCGTTAGCGGGAGATATCACCGGGGAGCTGTTTTTT.